This TCR beta chain was obtained from a study of radiotherapy plus CTLA-4 blockade in lung cancer. Libraries were prepared by immunoSEQ multiplex PCR; TCRdb keeps only in-frame clonotypes and omits some of them. Of about 73,000 clones in the sample, roughly 84% were seen once. The V end was cut by 3 bases, the J end by 1 base, with 13 bases between. The CDR3 is made up of 15 amino acids. Germline CDR1 SGDLS, CDR2 YYNGEE. The sample here was peripheral blood, taken from a patient treated with radiotherapy plus ipilimumab. This chain links TRBV9 with TRBJ2-5; tentative D call: TRBD1 (6 bases). This sequence was found in a human donor with non-small cell lung cancer that progressed on radiotherapy plus ipilimumab. CDR3 DNA: TGTGCCAGCAGCGGAACGTGGGACACCCAAGAGACCCAGTACTTC. Amino acid sequence: CASSGTWDTQETQYF.